This T cell receptor (beta chain) was profiled in a study of control samples from healthy donors and cancer patients. Produced via immunoSEQ multiplex PCR; TCRdb's table is partial and in-frame only. Among around 250,000 clones listed, 82% were seen once. Between the trimmed V and J ends, which lost 0 bases and 0 bases, there was a span of 9 bases. The CDR3 has 16 amino acids. The germline V gene encodes CDR1 SGHRS and CDR2 YFSETQ. This TCR was recovered from a woman aged 60-70 years with lung cancer. The sample consisted of PBMCs. This chain joins TRBV5-1 and TRBJ1-4, with D tentatively TRBD1 (5 bases). CDR3 bases: TGCGCCAGCAGCTTGGCCAGGGACGCAACTAATGAAAAACTGTTTTTT. This sequence encodes CASSLARDATNEKLFF. Drawing the rest from reference TRBV5-1 and TRBJ1-4, the complete variable domain is KAGVTQTPRYLIKTRGQQVTLSCSPISGHRSVSWYQQTPGQGLQFLFEYFSETQRNKGNFPGRFSGRQFSNSRSEMNVSTLELGDSALYLCASSLARDATNEKLFFGSGTQLSVL.